This TCR beta chain emerged from a study of cytomegalovirus exposure and HLA in healthy donors. 60 Vbeta and 13 Jbeta primers were used in PCR. TCRdb keeps only in-frame clones here, not all; method: immunoSEQ multiplex PCR. The data hold 150,000 or so clones, with around 81% observed a single time. The germline V gene encodes CDR1 MGHRA and CDR2 YSYEKL. The CDR3 contains 15 residues. Trimming took 1 base from V and 7 from J, leaving 14 bases between them. This clone was seen a single time. Sequencing was carried out using PBMCs. The source of this sequence is a man aged 50 to 60 in good health and CMV-seronegative. The gene calls are TRBV4-1 and TRBJ2-1; D unclear. This chain's CDR3 is CASSQGVSGENEQFF. CDR3 coding DNA: TGCGCCAGCAGCCAAGGAGTAAGTGGTGAAAATGAGCAGTTCTTC.